This TCR beta chain appears in the sequencing data of a study of blood T cell repertoires in COVID-19. Background on the study: The study drew acute and convalescent COVID-19 samples from the United States, Italy and Spain. PBMCs, B-cell-depleted T cells, or T cells were the source of the cDNA or gDNA that made up the material.

This CDR3 comprises 17 residues. CDR1 SGHTA and CDR2 FQGNSA come from the germline V gene. After removal of 1 base from V and 2 bases from J, the junction contained 1 base not matched to a gene. In the authors' methods: Estimation of nucleated cell counts relied on the amplification of reference gene primers. Produced via immunoSEQ multiplex PCR; TCRdb's table is partial and in-frame only. That table furnishes V, J and clone size, whereas the DNA furnished D and trimming. The table has about 270,000 clones, 86% seen once. The receptor's source is a man aged 35 to 55 who had recovered from COVID-19. This rearrangement joins TRBV7-2 to TRBJ2-1, with 14 positions matching TRBD2. The sample was peripheral blood. CDR3 sequence: CASSLGLAGGTYNEQFF. For the CDR3, the DNA is TGTGCCAGCAGCTTAGGACTAGCGGGGGGGACCTACAATGAGCAGTTCTTC.